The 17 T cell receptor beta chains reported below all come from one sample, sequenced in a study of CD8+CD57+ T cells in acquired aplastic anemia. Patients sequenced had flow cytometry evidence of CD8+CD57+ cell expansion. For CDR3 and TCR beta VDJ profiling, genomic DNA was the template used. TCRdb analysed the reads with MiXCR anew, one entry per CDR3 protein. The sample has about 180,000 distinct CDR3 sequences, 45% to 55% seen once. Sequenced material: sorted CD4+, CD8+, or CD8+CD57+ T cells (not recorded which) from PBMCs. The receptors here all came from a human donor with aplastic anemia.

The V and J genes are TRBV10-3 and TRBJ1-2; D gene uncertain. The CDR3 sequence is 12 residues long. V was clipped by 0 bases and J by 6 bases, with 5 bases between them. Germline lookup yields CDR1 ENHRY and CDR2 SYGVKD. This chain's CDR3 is CAISESKNGYTF. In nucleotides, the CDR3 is TGTGCCATCAGTGAGTCGAAAAATGGCTACACCTTC.

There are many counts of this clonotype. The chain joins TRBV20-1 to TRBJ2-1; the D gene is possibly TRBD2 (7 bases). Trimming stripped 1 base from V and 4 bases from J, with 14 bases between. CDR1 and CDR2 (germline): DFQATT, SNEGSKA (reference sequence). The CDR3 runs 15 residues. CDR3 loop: CSARGGGGLYNEQFF. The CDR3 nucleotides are TGCAGTGCTAGAGGAGGCGGGGGCCTGTACAATGAGCAGTTCTTC.

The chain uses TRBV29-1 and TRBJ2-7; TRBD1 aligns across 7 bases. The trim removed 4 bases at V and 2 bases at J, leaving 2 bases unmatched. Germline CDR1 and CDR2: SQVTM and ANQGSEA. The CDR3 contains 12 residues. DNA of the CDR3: TGCAGCGTTGGGGACAGAGCCTACGAGCAGTACTTC. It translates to CSVGDRAYEQYF.

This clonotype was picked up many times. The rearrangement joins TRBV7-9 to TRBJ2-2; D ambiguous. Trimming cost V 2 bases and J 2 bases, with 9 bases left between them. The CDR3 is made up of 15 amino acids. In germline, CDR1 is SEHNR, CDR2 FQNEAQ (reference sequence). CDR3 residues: CASSLLRQNTGELFF. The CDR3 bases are TGTGCCAGCAGCTTACTACGGCAAAACACCGGGGAGCTGTTTTTT.

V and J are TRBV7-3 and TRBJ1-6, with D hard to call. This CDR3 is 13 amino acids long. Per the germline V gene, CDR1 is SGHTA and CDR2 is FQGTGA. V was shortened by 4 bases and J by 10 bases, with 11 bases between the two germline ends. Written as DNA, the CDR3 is TGTGCCAGCAGCTCGAGTTGGAAATCACCCCTCCACTTT. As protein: CASSSSWKSPLHF.

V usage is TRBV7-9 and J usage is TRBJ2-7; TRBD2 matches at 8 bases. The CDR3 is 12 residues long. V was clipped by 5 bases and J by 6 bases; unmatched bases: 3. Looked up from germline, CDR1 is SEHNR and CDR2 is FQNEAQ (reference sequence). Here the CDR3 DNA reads TGTGCCAGCAGCCGTAGCGGGGCCGAGCAGTACTTC. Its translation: CASSRSGAEQYF.

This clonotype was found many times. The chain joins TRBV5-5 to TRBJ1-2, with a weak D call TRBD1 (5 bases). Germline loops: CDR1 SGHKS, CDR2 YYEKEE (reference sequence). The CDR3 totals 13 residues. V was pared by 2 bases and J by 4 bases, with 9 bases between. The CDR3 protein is CASSFGHTYGYTF. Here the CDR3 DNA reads TGTGCCAGCAGCTTCGGACACACCTATGGCTACACCTTC.

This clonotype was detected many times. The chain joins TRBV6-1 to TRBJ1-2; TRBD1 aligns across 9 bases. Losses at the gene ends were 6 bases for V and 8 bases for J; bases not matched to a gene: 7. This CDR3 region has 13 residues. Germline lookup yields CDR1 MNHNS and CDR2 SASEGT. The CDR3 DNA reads TGTGCCAGCAGGGAACAGGGGGCAGGAGGCTACACCTTC. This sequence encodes CASREQGAGGYTF.

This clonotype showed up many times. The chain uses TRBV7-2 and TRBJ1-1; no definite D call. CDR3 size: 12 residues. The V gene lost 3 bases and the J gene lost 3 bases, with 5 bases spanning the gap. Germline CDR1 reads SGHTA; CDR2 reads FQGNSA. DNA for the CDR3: TGTGCCAGCAGCTTGCAGGACACTGAAGCTTTCTTT. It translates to CASSLQDTEAFF.

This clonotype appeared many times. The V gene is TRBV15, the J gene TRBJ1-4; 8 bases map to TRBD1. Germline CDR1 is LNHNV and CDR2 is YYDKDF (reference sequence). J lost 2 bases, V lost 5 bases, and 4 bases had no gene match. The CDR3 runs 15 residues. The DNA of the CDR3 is TGTGCCACCAGCCCCCGGACAGGGACTAATGAAAAACTGTTTTTT. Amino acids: CATSPRTGTNEKLFF.

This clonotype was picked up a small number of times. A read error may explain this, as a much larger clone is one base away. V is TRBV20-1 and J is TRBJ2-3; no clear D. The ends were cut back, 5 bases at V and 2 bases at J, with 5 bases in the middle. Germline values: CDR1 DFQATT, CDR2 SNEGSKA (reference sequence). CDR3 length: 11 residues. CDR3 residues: CSAPNTDTQYF. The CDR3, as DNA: TGCAGTGCTCCCAACACAGATACGCAGTATTTT.

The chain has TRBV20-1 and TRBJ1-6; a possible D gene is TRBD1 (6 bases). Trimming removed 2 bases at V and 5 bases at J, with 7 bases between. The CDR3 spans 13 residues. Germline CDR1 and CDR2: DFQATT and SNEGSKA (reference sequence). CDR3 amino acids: CSARRTDNSPLHF. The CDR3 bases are TGCAGTGCTAGAAGGACAGATAATTCACCCCTCCACTTT.

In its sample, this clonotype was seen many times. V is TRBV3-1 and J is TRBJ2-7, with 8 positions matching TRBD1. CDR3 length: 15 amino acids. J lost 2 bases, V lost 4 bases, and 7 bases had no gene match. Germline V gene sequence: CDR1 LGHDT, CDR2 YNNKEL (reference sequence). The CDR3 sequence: CASSRWTGTPYEQYF. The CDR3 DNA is TGTGCCAGCAGCCGGTGGACAGGGACCCCCTACGAGCAGTACTTC.

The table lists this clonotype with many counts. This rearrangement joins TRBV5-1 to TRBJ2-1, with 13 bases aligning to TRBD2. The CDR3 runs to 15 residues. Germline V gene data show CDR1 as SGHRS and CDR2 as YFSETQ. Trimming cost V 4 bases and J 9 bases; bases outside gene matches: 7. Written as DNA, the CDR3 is TGCGCCAGCAGCAATACTAGCGGGGGGGCGACTGAGCAGTTCTTC. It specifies CASSNTSGGATEQFF. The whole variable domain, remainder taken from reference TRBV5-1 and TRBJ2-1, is KAGVTQTPRYLIKTRGQQVTLSCSPISGHRSVSWYQQTPGQGLQFLFEYFSETQRNKGNFPGRFSGRQFSNSRSEMNVSTLELGDSALYLCASSNTSGGATEQFFGPGTRLTVL.

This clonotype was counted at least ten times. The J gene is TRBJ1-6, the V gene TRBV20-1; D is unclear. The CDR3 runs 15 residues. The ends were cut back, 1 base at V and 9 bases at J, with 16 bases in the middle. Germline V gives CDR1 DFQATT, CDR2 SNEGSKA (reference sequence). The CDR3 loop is CSARVDGLSTSPLHF. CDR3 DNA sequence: TGCAGTGCTAGAGTTGACGGTCTATCGACTTCACCCCTCCACTTT.

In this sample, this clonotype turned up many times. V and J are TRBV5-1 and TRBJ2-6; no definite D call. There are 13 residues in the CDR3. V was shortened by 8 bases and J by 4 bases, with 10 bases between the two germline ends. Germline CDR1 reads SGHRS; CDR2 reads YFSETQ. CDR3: CASLEAGANVLTF. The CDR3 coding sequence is TGCGCCAGTCTCGAGGCGGGGGCCAACGTCCTGACTTTC.

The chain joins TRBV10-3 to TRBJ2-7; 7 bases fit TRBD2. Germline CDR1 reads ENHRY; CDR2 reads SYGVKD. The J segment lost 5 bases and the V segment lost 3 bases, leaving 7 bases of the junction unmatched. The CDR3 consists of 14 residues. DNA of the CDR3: TGTGCCATCAGTGACCGGGGGGTTCTAAACGAGCAGTACTTC. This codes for CAISDRGVLNEQYF.